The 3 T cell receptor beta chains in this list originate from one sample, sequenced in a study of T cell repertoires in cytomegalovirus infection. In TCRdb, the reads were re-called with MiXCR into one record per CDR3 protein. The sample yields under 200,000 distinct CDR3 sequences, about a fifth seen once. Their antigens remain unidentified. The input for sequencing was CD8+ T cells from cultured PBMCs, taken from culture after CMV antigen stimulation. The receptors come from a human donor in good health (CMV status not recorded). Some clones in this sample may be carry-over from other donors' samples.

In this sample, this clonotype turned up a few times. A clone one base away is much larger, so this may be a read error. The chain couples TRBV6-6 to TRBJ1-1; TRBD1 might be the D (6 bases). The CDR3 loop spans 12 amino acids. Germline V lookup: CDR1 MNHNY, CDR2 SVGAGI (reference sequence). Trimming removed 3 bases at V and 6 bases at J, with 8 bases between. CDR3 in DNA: TGTGCCAGCAGTTATGGGGGCTCTGAAGCTTTCTTT. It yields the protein CASSYGGSEAFF.

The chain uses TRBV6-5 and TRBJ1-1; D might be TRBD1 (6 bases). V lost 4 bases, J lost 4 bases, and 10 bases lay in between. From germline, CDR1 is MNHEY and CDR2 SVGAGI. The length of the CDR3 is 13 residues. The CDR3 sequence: CASSSGVGTEAFF. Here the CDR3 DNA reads TGTGCCAGCAGTTCAGGGGTGGGCACTGAAGCTTTCTTT.

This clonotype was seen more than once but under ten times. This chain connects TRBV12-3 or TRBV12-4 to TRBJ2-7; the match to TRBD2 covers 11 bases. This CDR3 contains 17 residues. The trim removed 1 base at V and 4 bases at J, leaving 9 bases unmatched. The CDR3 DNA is TGTGCCAGCAGTTTAGGACTAGCGGGGATCCAATTTTACGAGCAGTACTTC. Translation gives CASSLGLAGIQFYEQYF.